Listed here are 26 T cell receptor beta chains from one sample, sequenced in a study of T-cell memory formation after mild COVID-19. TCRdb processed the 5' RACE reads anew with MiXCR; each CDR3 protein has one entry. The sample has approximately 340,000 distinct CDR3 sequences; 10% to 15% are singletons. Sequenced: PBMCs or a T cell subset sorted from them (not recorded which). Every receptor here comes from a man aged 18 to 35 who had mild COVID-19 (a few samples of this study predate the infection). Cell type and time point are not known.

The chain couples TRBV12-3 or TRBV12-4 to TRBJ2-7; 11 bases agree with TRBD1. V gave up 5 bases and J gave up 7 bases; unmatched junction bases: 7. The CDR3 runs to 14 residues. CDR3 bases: TGTGCCAGCAGTAATCCGGGACAGGGGGGAGAGCAGTACGTC. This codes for CASSNPGQGGEQYV.

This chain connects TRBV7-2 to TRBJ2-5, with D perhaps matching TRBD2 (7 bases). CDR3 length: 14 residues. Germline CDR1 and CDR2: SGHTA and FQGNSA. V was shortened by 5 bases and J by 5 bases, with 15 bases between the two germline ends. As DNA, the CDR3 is TGTGCCAGCAGCAAAGATCGGGGGGCGGAGACCCAGTACTTC. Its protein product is CASSKDRGAETQYF.

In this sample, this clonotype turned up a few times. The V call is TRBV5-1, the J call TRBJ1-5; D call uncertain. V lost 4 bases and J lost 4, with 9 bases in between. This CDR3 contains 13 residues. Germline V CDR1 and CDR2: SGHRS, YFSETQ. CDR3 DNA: TGCGCCAGCAGCCCGGCGCCTAATCAGCCCCAGCATTTT. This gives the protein CASSPAPNQPQHF. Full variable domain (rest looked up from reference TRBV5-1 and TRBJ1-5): KAGVTQTPRYLIKTRGQQVTLSCSPISGHRSVSWYQQTPGQGLQFLFEYFSETQRNKGNFPGRFSGRQFSNSRSEMNVSTLELGDSALYLCASSPAPNQPQHFGDGTRLSIL.

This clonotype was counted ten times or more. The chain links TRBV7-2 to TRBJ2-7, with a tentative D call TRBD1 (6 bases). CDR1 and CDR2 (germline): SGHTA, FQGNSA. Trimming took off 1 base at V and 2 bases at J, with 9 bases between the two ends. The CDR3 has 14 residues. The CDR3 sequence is CASSLGRGAYEQYV. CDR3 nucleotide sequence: TGTGCCAGCAGCTTAGGCAGGGGAGCCTACGAGCAGTACGTC.

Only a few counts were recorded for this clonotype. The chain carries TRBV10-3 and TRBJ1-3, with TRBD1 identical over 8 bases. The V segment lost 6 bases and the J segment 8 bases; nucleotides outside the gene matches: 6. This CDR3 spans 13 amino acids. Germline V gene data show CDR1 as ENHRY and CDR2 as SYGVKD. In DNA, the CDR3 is TGTGCCATCAGAGGGGGACAGGTCCACACCATATATTTT. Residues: CAIRGGQVHTIYF.

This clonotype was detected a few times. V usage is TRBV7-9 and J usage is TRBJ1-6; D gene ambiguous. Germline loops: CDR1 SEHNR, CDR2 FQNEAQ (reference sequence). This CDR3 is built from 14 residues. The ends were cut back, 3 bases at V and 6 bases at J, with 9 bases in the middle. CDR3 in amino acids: CASSFMEGNSPLHF. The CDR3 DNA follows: TGTGCCAGCAGCTTTATGGAGGGTAATTCACCCCTCCACTTT.

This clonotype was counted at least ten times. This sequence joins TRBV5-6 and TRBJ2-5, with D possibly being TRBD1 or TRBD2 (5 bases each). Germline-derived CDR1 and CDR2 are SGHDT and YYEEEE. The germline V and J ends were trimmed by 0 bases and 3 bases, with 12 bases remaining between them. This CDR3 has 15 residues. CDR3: CASSLAPGPKETQYF. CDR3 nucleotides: TGTGCCAGCAGCTTGGCCCCGGGACCCAAAGAGACCCAGTACTTC.

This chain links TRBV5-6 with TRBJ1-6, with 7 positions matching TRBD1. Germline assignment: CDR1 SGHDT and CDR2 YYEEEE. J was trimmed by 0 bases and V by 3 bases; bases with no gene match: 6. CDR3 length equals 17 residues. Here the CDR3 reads CASSWTGGTSYNSPLHF. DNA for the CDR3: TGTGCCAGCAGCTGGACAGGCGGTACCTCCTATAATTCACCCCTCCACTTT.

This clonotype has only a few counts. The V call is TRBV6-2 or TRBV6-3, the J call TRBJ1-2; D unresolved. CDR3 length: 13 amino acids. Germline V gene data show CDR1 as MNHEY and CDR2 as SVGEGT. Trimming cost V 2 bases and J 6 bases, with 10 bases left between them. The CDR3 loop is CASSYRVYDGYTF. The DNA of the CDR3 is TGTGCCAGCAGTTACAGGGTTTACGATGGCTACACCTTC.

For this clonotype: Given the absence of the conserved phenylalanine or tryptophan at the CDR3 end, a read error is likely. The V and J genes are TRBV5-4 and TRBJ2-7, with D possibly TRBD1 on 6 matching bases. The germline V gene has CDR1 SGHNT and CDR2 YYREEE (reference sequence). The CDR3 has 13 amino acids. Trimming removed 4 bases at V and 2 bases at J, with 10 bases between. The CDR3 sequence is CASSPDSPYEQYL. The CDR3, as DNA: TGTGCCAGCAGCCCGGACAGTCCCTACGAGCAGTACTTA.

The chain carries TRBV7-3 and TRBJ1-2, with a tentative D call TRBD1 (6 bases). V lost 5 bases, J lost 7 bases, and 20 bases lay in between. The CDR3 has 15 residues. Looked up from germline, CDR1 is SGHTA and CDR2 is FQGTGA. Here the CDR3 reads CASSEGHLGEGGYTF. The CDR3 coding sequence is TGTGCCAGCAGCGAGGGACACCTGGGAGAGGGTGGCTACACCTTC.

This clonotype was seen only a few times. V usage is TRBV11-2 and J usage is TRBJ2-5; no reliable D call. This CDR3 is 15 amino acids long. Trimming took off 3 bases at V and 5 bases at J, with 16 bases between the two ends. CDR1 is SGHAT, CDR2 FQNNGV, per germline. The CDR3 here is CASSFPGVGSETQYF. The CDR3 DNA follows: TGTGCCAGCAGCTTCCCTGGGGTAGGCAGTGAGACCCAGTACTTC.

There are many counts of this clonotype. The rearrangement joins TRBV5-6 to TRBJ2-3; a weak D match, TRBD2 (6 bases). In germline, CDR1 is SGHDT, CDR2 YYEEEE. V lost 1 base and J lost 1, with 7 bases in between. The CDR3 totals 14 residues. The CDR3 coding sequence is TGTGCCAGCAGCTTGTGGGGGGGCACAGATACGCAGTATTTT. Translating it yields CASSLWGGTDTQYF.

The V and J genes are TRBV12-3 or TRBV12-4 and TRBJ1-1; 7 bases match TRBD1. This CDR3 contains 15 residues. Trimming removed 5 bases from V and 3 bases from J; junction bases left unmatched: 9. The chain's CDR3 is CASSPIDRADTEAFF. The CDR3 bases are TGTGCCAGCAGTCCTATTGACAGGGCCGACACTGAAGCTTTCTTT.

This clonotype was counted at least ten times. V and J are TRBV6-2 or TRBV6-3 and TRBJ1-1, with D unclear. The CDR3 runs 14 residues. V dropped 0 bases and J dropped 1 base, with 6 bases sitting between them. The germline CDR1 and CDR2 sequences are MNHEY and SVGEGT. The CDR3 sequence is CASSYSGGNTEAFF. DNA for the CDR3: TGTGCCAGCAGTTACTCGGGCGGGAACACTGAAGCTTTCTTT.

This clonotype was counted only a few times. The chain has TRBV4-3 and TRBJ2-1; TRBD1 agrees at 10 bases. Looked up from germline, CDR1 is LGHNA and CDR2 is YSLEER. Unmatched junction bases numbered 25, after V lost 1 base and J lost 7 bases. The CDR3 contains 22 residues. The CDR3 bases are TGCGCCAGCAGCCAAGCTAGCCTCCCGGGACAGGGGCTGGCGGAAGGGCGGAATGAGCAGTTCTTC. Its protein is CASSQASLPGQGLAEGRNEQFF.

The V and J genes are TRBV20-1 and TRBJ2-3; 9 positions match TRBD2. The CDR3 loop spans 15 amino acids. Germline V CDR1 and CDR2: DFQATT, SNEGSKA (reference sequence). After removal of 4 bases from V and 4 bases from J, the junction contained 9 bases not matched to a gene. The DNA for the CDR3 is TGCAGTGCTACCCCTGGGACTAGCAGGTCAGATACGCAGTATTTT. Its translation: CSATPGTSRSDTQYF.

The CDR3 DNA sequence: TGTGCCAGCAGCTTAGAGAGAGGGGTCGGGGGTGAGCAGTTCTTC. This codes for CASSLERGVGGEQFF. J is TRBJ2-1 and V is TRBV7-2, with a tentative D call TRBD2 (6 bases). Germline CDR1 is SGHTA and CDR2 is FQGNSA. This CDR3 has 15 amino acids. Trimming shortened V by 1 base and J by 9 bases, and 16 bases separated the two germline ends. The full variable domain, rest sourced from reference TRBV7-2 and TRBJ2-1, is GAGVSQSPSNKVTEKGKDVELRCDPISGHTALYWYRQSLGQGLEFLIYFQGNSAPDKSGLPSDRFSAERTGGSVSTLTIQRTQQEDSAVYLCASSLERGVGGEQFFGPGTRLTVL.

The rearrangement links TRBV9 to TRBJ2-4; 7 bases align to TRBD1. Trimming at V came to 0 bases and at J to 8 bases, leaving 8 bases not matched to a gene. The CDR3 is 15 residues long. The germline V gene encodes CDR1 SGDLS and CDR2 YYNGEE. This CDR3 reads CASSVEGAGDYIQYF. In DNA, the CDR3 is TGTGCCAGCAGCGTAGAGGGGGCTGGGGATTACATTCAGTACTTC.

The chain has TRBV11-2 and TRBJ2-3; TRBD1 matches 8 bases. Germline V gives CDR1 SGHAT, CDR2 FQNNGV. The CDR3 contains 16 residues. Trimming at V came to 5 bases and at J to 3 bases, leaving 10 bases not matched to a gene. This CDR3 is CASSQGTGPRTDTQYF. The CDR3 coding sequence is TGTGCCAGCAGCCAAGGGACAGGCCCGCGGACAGATACGCAGTATTTT.

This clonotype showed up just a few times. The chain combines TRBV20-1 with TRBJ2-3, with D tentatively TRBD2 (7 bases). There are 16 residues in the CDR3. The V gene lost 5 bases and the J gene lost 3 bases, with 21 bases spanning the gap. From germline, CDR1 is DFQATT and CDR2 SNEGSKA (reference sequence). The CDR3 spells CSAPDAGRGRTDTQYF. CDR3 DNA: TGCAGTGCTCCCGACGCAGGGCGGGGGCGGACAGATACGCAGTATTTT.

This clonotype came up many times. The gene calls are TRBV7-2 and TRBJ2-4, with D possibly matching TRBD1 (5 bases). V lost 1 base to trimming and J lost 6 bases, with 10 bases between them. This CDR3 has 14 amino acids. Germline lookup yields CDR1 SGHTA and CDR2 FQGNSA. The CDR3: CASSLVPQGNIQYF. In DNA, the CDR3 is TGTGCCAGCAGCTTAGTCCCGCAGGGAAACATTCAGTACTTC.

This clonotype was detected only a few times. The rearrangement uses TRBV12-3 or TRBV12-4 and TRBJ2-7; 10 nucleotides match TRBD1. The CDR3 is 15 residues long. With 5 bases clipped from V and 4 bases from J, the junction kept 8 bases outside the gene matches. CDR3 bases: TGTGCCAGCAGTCTGCCTGCGGACAGGGGGTACGAGCAGTACTTC. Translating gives CASSLPADRGYEQYF.

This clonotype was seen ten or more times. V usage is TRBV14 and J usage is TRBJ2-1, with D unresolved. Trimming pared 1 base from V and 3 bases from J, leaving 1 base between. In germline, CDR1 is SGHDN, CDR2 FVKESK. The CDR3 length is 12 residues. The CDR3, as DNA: TGTGCCAGCAGCCAAGTCTACAATGAGCAGTTCTTC. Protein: CASSQVYNEQFF.

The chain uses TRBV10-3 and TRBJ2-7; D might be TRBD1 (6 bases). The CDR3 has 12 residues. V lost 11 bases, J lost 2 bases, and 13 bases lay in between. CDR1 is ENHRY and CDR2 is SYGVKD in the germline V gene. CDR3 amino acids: CAVRGSTYEQYV. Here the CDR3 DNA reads TGTGCCGTAAGGGGGAGTACCTACGAGCAGTACGTC.

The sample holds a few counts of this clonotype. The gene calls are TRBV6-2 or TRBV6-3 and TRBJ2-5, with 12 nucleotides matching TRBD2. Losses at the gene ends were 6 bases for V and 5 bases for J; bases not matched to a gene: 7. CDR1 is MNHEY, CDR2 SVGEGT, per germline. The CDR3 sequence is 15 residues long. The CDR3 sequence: CASSRRLAGVETQYF. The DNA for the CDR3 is TGTGCCAGCAGCCGCCGACTAGCGGGGGTGGAGACCCAGTACTTC.